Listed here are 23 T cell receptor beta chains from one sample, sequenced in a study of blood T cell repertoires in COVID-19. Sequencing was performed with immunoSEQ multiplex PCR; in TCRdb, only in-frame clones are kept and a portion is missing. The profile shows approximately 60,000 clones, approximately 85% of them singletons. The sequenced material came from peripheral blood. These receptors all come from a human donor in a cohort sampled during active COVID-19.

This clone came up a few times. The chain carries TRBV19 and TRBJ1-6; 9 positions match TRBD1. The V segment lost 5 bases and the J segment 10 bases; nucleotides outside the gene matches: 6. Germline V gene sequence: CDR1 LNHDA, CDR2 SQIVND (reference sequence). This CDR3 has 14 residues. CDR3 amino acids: CASSWGQGGSPLHF. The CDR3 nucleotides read TGTGCCAGTAGTTGGGGACAGGGAGGGTCACCCCTCCACTTT.

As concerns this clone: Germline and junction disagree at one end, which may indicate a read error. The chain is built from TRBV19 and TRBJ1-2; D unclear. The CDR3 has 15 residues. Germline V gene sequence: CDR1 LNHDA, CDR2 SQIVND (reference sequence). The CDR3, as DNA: TGTGCCAGTAGTATGGCCCGGGCGTGGAGTTCCCGGGGTTTCTTC. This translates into CASSMARAWSSRGFF. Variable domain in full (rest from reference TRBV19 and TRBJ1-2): DGGITQSPKYLFRKEGQNVTLSCEQNLNHDAMYWYRQDPGQGLRLIYYSQIVNDFQKGDIAEGYSVSREKKESFPLTVTSAQKNPTAFYLCASSMARAWSSRGFFGSGTRLTVV.

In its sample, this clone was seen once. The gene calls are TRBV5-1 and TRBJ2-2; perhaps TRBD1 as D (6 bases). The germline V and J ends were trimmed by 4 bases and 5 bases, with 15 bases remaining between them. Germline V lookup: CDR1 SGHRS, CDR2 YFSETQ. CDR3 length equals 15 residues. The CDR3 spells CASSPGQSGTGELFF. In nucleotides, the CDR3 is TGCGCCAGCAGCCCCGGACAGTCGGGTACCGGGGAGCTGTTTTTT.

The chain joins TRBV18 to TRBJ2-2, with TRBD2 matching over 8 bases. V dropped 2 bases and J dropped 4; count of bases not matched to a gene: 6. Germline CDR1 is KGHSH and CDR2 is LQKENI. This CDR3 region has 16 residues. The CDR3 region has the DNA TGTGCCAGCTCACCATCCACTAGCGGAACCACCGGGGAGCTGTTTTTT. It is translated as CASSPSTSGTTGELFF.

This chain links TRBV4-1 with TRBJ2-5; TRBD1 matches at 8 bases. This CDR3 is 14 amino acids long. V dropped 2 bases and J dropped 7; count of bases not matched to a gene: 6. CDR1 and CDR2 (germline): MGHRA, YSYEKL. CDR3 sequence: CASSQQGASGTQYF. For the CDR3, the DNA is TGCGCCAGCAGCCAACAGGGGGCTTCAGGGACCCAGTACTTC.

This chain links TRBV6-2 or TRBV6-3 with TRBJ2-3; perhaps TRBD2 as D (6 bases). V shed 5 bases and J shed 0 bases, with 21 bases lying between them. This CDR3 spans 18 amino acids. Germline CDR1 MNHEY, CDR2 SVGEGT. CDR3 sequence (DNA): TGTGCCAGCAGTCGCTACGGGACTTCGAGAATAAGCACAGATACGCAGTATTTT. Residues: CASSRYGTSRISTDTQYF.

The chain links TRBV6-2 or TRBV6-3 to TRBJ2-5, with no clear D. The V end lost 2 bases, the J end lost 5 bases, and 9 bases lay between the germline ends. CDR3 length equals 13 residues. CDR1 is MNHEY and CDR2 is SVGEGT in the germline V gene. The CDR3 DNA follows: TGTGCCAGCAGTTACCAGGTTGGGGAGACCCAGTACTTC. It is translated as CASSYQVGETQYF.

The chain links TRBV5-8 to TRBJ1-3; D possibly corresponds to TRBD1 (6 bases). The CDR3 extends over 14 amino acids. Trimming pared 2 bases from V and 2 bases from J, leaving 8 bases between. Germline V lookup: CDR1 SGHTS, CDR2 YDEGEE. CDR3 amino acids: CASSFQGTGNTIYF. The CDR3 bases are TGTGCCAGCAGCTTTCAGGGGACTGGAAACACCATATATTTT.

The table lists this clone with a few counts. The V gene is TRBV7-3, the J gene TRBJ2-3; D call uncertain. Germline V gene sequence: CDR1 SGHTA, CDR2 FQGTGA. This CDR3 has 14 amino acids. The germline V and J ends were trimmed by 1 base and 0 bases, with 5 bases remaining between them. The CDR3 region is CASSLSRSTDTQYF. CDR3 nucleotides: TGTGCCAGCAGCTTAAGCAGGAGCACAGATACGCAGTATTTT.

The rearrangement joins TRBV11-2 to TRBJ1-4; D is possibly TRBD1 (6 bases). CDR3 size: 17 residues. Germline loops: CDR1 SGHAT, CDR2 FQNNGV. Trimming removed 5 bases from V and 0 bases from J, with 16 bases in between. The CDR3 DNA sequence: TGTGCCAGCAGCCCCCCCGGGGGGGGCGCAACTAATGAAAAACTGTTTTTT. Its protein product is CASSPPGGGATNEKLFF.

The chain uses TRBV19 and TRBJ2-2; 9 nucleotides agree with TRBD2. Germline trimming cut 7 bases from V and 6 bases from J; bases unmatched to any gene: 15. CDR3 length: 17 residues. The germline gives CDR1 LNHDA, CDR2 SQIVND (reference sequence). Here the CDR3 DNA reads TGTGCCAGTAAAGCCCTCGAGGGACTAGCAGGATCCGGGGAGCTGTTTTTT. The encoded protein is CASKALEGLAGSGELFF. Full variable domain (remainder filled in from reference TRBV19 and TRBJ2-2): DGGITQSPKYLFRKEGQNVTLSCEQNLNHDAMYWYRQDPGQGLRLIYYSQIVNDFQKGDIAEGYSVSREKKESFPLTVTSAQKNPTAFYLCASKALEGLAGSGELFFGEGSRLTVL.

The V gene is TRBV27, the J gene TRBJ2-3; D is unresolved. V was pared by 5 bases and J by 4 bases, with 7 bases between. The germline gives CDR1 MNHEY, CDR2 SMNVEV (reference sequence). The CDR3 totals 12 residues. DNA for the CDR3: TGTGCCAGCAGTATCCCGTCAGATACGCAGTATTTT. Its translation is CASSIPSDTQYF.

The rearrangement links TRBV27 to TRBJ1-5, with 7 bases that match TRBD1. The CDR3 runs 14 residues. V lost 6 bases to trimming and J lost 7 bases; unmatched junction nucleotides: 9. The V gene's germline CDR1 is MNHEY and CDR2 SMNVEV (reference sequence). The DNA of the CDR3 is TGTGCCAGCAGCGGCAGGGGGGTCAGCCAGCCCCAGCATTTT. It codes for CASSGRGVSQPQHF.

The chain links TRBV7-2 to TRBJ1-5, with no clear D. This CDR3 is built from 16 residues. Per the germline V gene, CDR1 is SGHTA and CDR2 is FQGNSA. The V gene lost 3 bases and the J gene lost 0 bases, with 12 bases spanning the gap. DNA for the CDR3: TGTGCCAGCAGCTTTGGAGGTGGGATTAGCAATCAGCCCCAGCATTTT. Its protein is CASSFGGGISNQPQHF.

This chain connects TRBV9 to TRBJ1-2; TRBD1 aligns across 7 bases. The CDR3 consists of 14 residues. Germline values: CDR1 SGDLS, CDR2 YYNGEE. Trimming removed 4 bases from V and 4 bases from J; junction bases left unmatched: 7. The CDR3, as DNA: TGTGCCAGCAGCCCCCGACAGGGCAGCTATGGCTACACCTTC. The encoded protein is CASSPRQGSYGYTF. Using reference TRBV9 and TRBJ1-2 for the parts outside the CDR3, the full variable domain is DSGVTQTPKHLITATGQRVTLRCSPRSGDLSVYWYQQSLDQGLQFLIQYYNGEERAKGNILERFSAQQFPDLHSELNLSSLELGDSALYFCASSPRQGSYGYTFGSGTRLTVV.

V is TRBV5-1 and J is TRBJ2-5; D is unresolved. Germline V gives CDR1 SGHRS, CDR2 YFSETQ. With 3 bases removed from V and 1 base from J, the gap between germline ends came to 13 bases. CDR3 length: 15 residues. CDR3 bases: TGCGCCAGCAGCTCCGTCCCCCAGGCCCAAGAGACCCAGTACTTC. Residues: CASSSVPQAQETQYF.

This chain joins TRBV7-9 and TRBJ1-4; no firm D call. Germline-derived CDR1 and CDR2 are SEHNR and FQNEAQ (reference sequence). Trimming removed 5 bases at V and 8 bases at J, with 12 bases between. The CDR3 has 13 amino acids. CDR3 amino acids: CASSPGGKEKLFF. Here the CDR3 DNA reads TGTGCCAGCAGCCCGGGAGGAAAAGAAAAACTGTTTTTT.

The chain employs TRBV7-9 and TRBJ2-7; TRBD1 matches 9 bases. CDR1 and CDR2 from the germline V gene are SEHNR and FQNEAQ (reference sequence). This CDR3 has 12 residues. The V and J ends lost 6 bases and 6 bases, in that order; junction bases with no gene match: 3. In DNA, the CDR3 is TGTGCCAGCAGAGGACAGGGGCTCGAGCAGTACTTC. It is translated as CASRGQGLEQYF. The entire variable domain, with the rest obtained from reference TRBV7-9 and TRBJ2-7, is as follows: DTGVSQNPRHKITKRGQNVTFRCDPISEHNRLYWYRQTLGQGPEFLTYFQNEAQLEKSRLLSDRFSAERPKGSFSTLEIQRTEQGDSAMYLCASRGQGLEQYFGPGTRLTVT.

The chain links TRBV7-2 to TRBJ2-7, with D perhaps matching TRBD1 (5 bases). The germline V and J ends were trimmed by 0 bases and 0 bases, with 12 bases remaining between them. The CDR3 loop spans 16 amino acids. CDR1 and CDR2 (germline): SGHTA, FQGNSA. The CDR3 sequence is CASSLALGELSYEQYF. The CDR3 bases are TGTGCCAGCAGCTTAGCGCTAGGGGAACTCTCCTACGAGCAGTACTTC.

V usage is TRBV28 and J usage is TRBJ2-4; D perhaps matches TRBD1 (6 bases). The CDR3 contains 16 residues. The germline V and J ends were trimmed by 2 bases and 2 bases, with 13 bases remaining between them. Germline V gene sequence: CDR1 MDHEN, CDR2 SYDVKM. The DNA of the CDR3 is TGTGCCAGCAGTTTAGGCAGGGGATATACCAAAAACATTCAGTACTTC. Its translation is CASSLGRGYTKNIQYF.

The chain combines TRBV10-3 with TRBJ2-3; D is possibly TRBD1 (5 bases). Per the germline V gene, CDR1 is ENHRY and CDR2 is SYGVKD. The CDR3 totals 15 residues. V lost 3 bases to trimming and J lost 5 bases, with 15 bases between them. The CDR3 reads CAISEKAGRGDTQYF. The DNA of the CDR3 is TGTGCCATCAGTGAAAAGGCAGGAAGGGGAGATACGCAGTATTTT.

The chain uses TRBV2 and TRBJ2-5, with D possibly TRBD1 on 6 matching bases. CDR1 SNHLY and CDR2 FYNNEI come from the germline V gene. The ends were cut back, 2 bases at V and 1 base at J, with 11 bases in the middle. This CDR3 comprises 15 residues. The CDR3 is CASSEQGLGQETQYF. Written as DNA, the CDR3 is TGTGCCAGCAGTGAACAGGGGCTGGGCCAAGAGACCCAGTACTTC.

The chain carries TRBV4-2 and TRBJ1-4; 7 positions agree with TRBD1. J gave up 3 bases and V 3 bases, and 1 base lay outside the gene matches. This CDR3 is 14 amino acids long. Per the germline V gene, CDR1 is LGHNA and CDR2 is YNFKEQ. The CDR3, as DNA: TGTGCCAGCAGCCAGGGACAGCCTAATGAAAAACTGTTTTTT. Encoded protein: CASSQGQPNEKLFF.